The present T cell receptor beta chain was sequenced within a study of Ad26.COV2.S vaccination and SARS-CoV-2 variants. The treatment is: some 20 received Ad26.COV2.S at low or high dose, single or two shots; several received placebo; per-sample allocation not given. Collection of samples fell on day 63 after the first vaccine or placebo injection. Sequencing used immunoSEQ multiplex PCR; TCRdb keeps in-frame clones, though not all of them. The repertoire holds about 400,000 clones, with about nine tenths as singletons. After removal of 3 bases from V and 6 bases from J, the junction contained 5 bases not matched to a gene. The CDR3 is made up of 15 amino acids. Germline V gene sequence: CDR1 SGHAT, CDR2 FQNNGV.

The V and J genes are TRBV11-2 and TRBJ2-2; 9 nucleotides agree with TRBD1. This specimen consisted of peripheral blood, obtained in a trial of Ad26.COV2.S vaccine versus placebo. The receptor was derived from a person aged 18-65 years who received the Ad26.COV2.S COVID-19 vaccine or a placebo. The CDR3: CASSFTGGRPGELFF. For the CDR3, the DNA is TGTGCCAGCAGCTTTACAGGGGGCCGACCCGGGGAGCTGTTTTTT.